Below, 30 T cell receptor beta chains from the same sample are listed, as sequenced in a study of blood T cell repertoires in COVID-19. Some clones are missing from TCRdb's copy, which holds only in-frame ones; the method was immunoSEQ multiplex PCR. The data hold 150,000 to 160,000 clones, with 85% to 90% observed a single time. The sample consisted of peripheral blood. These receptor sequences come from a woman aged 40 to 50 with acute or convalescent COVID-19.

The chain recombines TRBV10-2 with TRBJ1-5, with a weak D call TRBD1 (6 bases). Trimming stripped 3 bases from V and 2 bases from J, with 11 bases between. The CDR3 extends over 15 amino acids. Germline loops: CDR1 WSHSY, CDR2 SAAADI. DNA for the CDR3: TGCGCCAGCAGTGATAGGGGGGGAGGCAATCAGCCCCAGCATTTT. It encodes CASSDRGGGNQPQHF.

This sequence joins TRBV3-1 (or the pseudogene TRBV3-2) and TRBJ1-1; TRBD1 might be the D (5 bases). Germline CDR1 LGHDT, CDR2 YNNKEL (reference sequence). V was shortened by 4 bases and J by 2 bases, with 14 bases between the two germline ends. There are 15 residues in the CDR3. The CDR3 DNA is TGTGCCAGCAGCCCCATCTACAGGATTAACACTGAAGCTTTCTTT. Protein product: CASSPIYRINTEAFF.

The chain joins TRBV6-5 to TRBJ2-7; D possibly corresponds to TRBD2 (5 bases). V dropped 4 bases and J dropped 6 bases, with 10 bases sitting between them. Germline CDR1 and CDR2: MNHEY and SVGAGI. The CDR3 runs 12 residues. The CDR3 reads CASSSTSREQYF. In DNA, the CDR3 is TGTGCCAGCAGTTCCACTAGTCGCGAGCAGTACTTC.

The gene calls are TRBV7-9 and TRBJ1-2, with 11 bases aligning to TRBD1. Unmatched junction bases numbered 10, after V lost 2 bases and J lost 8 bases. Germline V gene lookup returns CDR1 SEHNR and CDR2 FQNEAQ (reference sequence). The CDR3 length is 16 residues. The CDR3 reads CASSLSGQGGFDGYTF. CDR3 coding DNA: TGTGCCAGCAGCTTATCGGGACAGGGGGGGTTTGACGGCTACACCTTC.

The V and J genes are TRBV5-1 and TRBJ1-1; a weak D match, TRBD1 (6 bases). The CDR3 length is 14 residues. The germline V gene has CDR1 SGHRS and CDR2 YFSETQ. V lost 3 bases, J lost 5 bases, and 14 bases lay in between. This chain's CDR3 is CASSSQGSVTEAFF. The CDR3 DNA reads TGCGCCAGCAGCTCTCAGGGGTCTGTGACTGAAGCTTTCTTT.

The chain uses TRBV11-2 and TRBJ2-1, with D perhaps matching TRBD2 (6 bases). V shed 6 bases and J shed 3 bases, with 12 bases lying between them. The germline CDR1 and CDR2 sequences are SGHAT and FQNNGV. The CDR3 covers 14 residues. The CDR3 DNA reads TGTGCCAGCAGGGGGGGAGGTCGCTACAATGAGCAGTTCTTC. It specifies CASRGGGRYNEQFF.

This sequence joins TRBV19 and TRBJ2-3; 9 positions match TRBD1. CDR1 and CDR2 from the germline V gene are LNHDA and SQIVND (reference sequence). V dropped 6 bases and J dropped 2; count of bases not matched to a gene: 3. The CDR3 sequence is 14 residues long. The CDR3 reads CASRWDRATDTQYF. The CDR3, as DNA: TGTGCCAGTAGATGGGACAGGGCCACAGATACGCAGTATTTT.

This clone has just one count. The rearrangement uses TRBV5-1 and TRBJ2-3; no clear D gene. V was trimmed by 1 base and J by 1 base, leaving 7 bases between them. Per the germline V gene, CDR1 is SGHRS and CDR2 is YFSETQ. This CDR3 contains 14 residues. The CDR3 DNA sequence: TGCGCCAGCAGCTTGCGTCCGGGCACAGATACGCAGTATTTT. This encodes CASSLRPGTDTQYF.

The chain has TRBV5-1 and TRBJ2-7; D possibly corresponds to TRBD1 (6 bases). Per germline, CDR1 SGHRS and CDR2 YFSETQ. This CDR3 is 15 amino acids long. V was clipped by 0 bases and J by 4 bases, with 14 bases between them. The CDR3 loop reads CASSLGPGTKYEQYF. The CDR3 DNA sequence: TGCGCCAGCAGCTTGGGCCCAGGGACAAAGTACGAGCAGTACTTC.

J is TRBJ2-7 and V is TRBV28, with TRBD1 as a possible D gene (6 bases). Per germline, CDR1 MDHEN and CDR2 SYDVKM. The V and J ends lost 6 bases and 3 bases respectively, with 15 bases between them. The CDR3 length is 14 residues. The DNA for the CDR3 is TGTGCCAGCAGACCGACGACAGGAATCTACGAGCAGTACTTC. Its translation: CASRPTTGIYEQYF.

The chain carries TRBV9 and TRBJ2-7; 13 nucleotides line up with TRBD2. The J segment lost 4 bases and the V segment lost 6 bases, leaving 7 bases of the junction unmatched. The CDR3 contains 15 residues. The germline CDR1 and CDR2 sequences are SGDLS and YYNGEE. CDR3 in amino acids: CASTPTGLAGYEQYF. The CDR3, as DNA: TGTGCCAGCACCCCGACGGGACTAGCGGGGTACGAGCAGTACTTC.

The chain links TRBV3-1 (or the pseudogene TRBV3-2) to TRBJ2-3; 11 positions agree with TRBD2. J was trimmed by 5 bases and V by 4 bases; bases with no gene match: 2. Looked up from germline, CDR1 is LGHDT and CDR2 is YNNKEL (reference sequence). The CDR3 has 14 amino acids. CDR3 sequence: CASSPLAGVDTQYF. CDR3 DNA: TGTGCCAGCAGCCCACTAGCGGGGGTAGATACGCAGTATTTT.

The V gene is TRBV12-5, the J gene TRBJ2-1; 10 bases map to TRBD1. V was clipped by 0 bases and J by 5 bases; unmatched bases: 4. Germline CDR1 is LGHNT and CDR2 is FRNRAP. The CDR3 has 16 amino acids. CDR3 DNA sequence: TGTGCTAGTGGTTTGGTACACGGACAGGGGGACAATGAGCAGTTCTTC. Translating it yields CASGLVHGQGDNEQFF.

The rearrangement uses TRBV7-3 and TRBJ2-3, with TRBD2 identical over 7 bases. The germline V gene has CDR1 SGHTA and CDR2 FQGTGA. With V trimmed by 5 bases and J by 2 bases, 4 bases remained unmatched. CDR3 length: 14 amino acids. In DNA form, the CDR3 reads TGTGCCAGCAGCGCTCGGGACTACACAGATACGCAGTATTTT. Its protein product is CASSARDYTDTQYF.

The CDR3 sequence is CASSSGQDLVTGELFF. Written as DNA, the CDR3 is TGCGCCAGCAGCTCCGGACAGGACTTAGTTACCGGGGAGCTGTTTTTT. The chain combines TRBV5-1 with TRBJ2-2; 7 bases are a match to TRBD1. V trimming: 3 bases; J trimming: 5 bases; junction bases outside the gene matches: 10. Germline V gives CDR1 SGHRS, CDR2 YFSETQ. This CDR3 has 16 amino acids. Full variable domain (outside the CDR3, taken from reference TRBV5-1 and TRBJ2-2): KAGVTQTPRYLIKTRGQQVTLSCSPISGHRSVSWYQQTPGQGLQFLFEYFSETQRNKGNFPGRFSGRQFSNSRSEMNVSTLELGDSALYLCASSSGQDLVTGELFFGEGSRLTVL.

The chain joins TRBV11-2 to TRBJ1-5, with 8 bases lining up with TRBD1. Germline lookup yields CDR1 SGHAT and CDR2 FQNNGV. The CDR3 is 15 residues long. Trimming took 2 bases from V and 5 from J; bases not matched to a gene: 5. The DNA of the CDR3 is TGTGCCAGCAGCTTATCAGGGGGCGCATATCAGCCCCAGCATTTT. Its translation: CASSLSGGAYQPQHF. Drawing the rest from reference TRBV11-2 and TRBJ1-5, the complete variable domain is EAGVAQSPRYKIIEKRQSVAFWCNPISGHATLYWYQQILGQGPKLLIQFQNNGVVDDSQLPKDRFSAERLKGVDSTLKIQPAKLEDSAVYLCASSLSGGAYQPQHFGDGTRLSIL.

This clone was recorded once. The chain combines TRBV6-5 with TRBJ1-2; no clear D. V was clipped by 0 bases and J by 5 bases, with 10 bases between them. This CDR3 has 14 residues. Germline CDR1 MNHEY, CDR2 SVGAGI. CDR3 nucleotides: TGTGCCAGCAGTTACTCGGTGCGGGCTTATGGCTACACCTTC. As protein: CASSYSVRAYGYTF.

The chain carries TRBV9 and TRBJ1-6; the match to TRBD1 covers 10 bases. The J segment lost 8 bases and the V segment lost 4 bases, leaving 6 bases of the junction unmatched. The CDR3 consists of 15 residues. Germline CDR1 is SGDLS and CDR2 is YYNGEE. The CDR3 region has the DNA TGTGCCAGCAGCCCCATGGACAGGGGGGATTCACCCCTCCACTTT. Amino acids: CASSPMDRGDSPLHF.

This clone was picked up one time. The chain couples TRBV4-1 to TRBJ2-3; 7 bases map to TRBD1. The CDR3 runs to 15 residues. With V trimmed by 3 bases and J by 1 base, 4 bases remained unmatched. CDR1 is MGHRA, CDR2 YSYEKL, per germline. The CDR3 DNA is TGCGCCAGCAGCCAGACAGGGTTCGGCACAGATACGCAGTATTTT. Protein: CASSQTGFGTDTQYF.

This clone was counted a few times. The V call is TRBV5-1, the J call TRBJ1-3; D is perhaps TRBD1 (6 bases). Between the trimmed V and J ends, which lost 4 bases and 0 bases, there was a span of 8 bases. There are 14 residues in the CDR3. Germline lookup yields CDR1 SGHRS and CDR2 YFSETQ. The CDR3 coding sequence is TGCGCCAGCAGCAGGACAGACTCTGGAAACACCATATATTTT. Translation: CASSRTDSGNTIYF.

The rearrangement links TRBV4-1 to TRBJ2-7, with 7 bases fitting TRBD1. This CDR3 comprises 18 residues. Germline lookup yields CDR1 MGHRA and CDR2 YSYEKL. V dropped 0 bases and J dropped 0; count of bases not matched to a gene: 11. CDR3 sequence: CASSQDWGGRGSSYEQYF. Here the CDR3 DNA reads TGCGCCAGCAGCCAAGACTGGGGCGGCAGGGGGAGCTCCTACGAGCAGTACTTC.

This clone was observed once. This rearrangement joins TRBV19 to TRBJ2-2; 7 bases line up with TRBD2. This CDR3 has 15 residues. Germline loops: CDR1 LNHDA, CDR2 SQIVND (reference sequence). Unmatched junction bases numbered 6, after V lost 1 base and J lost 7 bases. The DNA of the CDR3 is TGTGCCAGTAGTATAGGTCCGGGAGGCAGCGGGGAGCTGTTTTTT. It translates to CASSIGPGGSGELFF.

This clone has just one count. This chain joins TRBV19 and TRBJ2-1; TRBD2 agrees at 10 bases. With 7 bases clipped from V and 9 bases from J, the junction kept 6 bases outside the gene matches. The CDR3 has 13 amino acids. Germline-derived CDR1 and CDR2 are LNHDA and SQIVND (reference sequence). The CDR3 sequence: CASTSGGWGEQFF. CDR3 nucleotides: TGTGCCAGTACTAGCGGGGGATGGGGTGAGCAGTTCTTC.

This chain uses TRBV19 with TRBJ1-6; D remains unclear. Germline CDR1 LNHDA, CDR2 SQIVND (reference sequence). V lost 9 bases and J lost 8, with 26 bases in between. The CDR3 has 17 amino acids. CDR3 region: CASTNTTGTLYYSPLHF. CDR3 in DNA: TGTGCCAGCACAAACACGACTGGAACTCTATATTATTCACCCCTCCACTTT.

This clone was counted once. J is TRBJ2-5 and V is TRBV19, with 7 bases fitting TRBD2. CDR3 size: 13 residues. V was pared by 8 bases and J by 4 bases, with 7 bases of the junction left unmatched. In germline, CDR1 is LNHDA, CDR2 SQIVND (reference sequence). CDR3: CASSKGRGETQYF. CDR3 sequence (DNA): TGTGCCAGTTCTAAGGGGAGGGGAGAGACCCAGTACTTC. Drawing the rest from reference TRBV19 and TRBJ2-5, the complete variable domain is DGGITQSPKYLFRKEGQNVTLSCEQNLNHDAMYWYRQDPGQGLRLIYYSQIVNDFQKGDIAEGYSVSREKKESFPLTVTSAQKNPTAFYLCASSKGRGETQYFGPGTRLLVL.

The chain joins TRBV28 to TRBJ1-2; 10 bases agree with TRBD1. V lost 7 bases, J lost 4 bases, and 6 bases stayed unmatched. The length of the CDR3 is 14 residues. The germline V gene encodes CDR1 MDHEN and CDR2 SYDVKM. CDR3 amino acids: CASNSGQGIYGYTF. In DNA, the CDR3 is TGTGCCAGCAATTCGGGACAGGGGATCTATGGCTACACCTTC.

The chain couples TRBV7-9 to TRBJ1-4; maybe TRBD1 (6 bases). V lost 2 bases, J lost 2 bases, and 15 bases lay in between. Germline V gene data show CDR1 as SEHNR and CDR2 as FQNEAQ (reference sequence). The CDR3 contains 17 residues. CDR3: CASSLFDRIPTNEKLFF. CDR3 coding DNA: TGTGCCAGCAGCTTATTCGACAGGATCCCGACTAATGAAAAACTGTTTTTT.

This clone was seen once. The genes are TRBV6-6 and TRBJ2-2, with 8 bases aligning to TRBD1. This CDR3 region has 15 residues. Germline V gene data show CDR1 as MNHNY and CDR2 as SVGAGI (reference sequence). V shed 7 bases, J shed 1 base, and the junction held 5 bases outside the gene matches. This CDR3 is CASTDRGRNTGELFF. Written as DNA, the CDR3 is TGTGCCAGCACCGACAGGGGTCGGAACACCGGGGAGCTGTTTTTT.

V and J are TRBV7-2 and TRBJ1-6, with a tentative D call TRBD1 (6 bases). This CDR3 region has 15 residues. Germline CDR1 reads SGHTA; CDR2 reads FQGNSA. The germline V and J ends were trimmed by 5 bases and 5 bases, with 13 bases remaining between them. The DNA for the CDR3 is TGTGCCAGCAGCCTACCCAGGGGTAATAATTCACCCCTCCACTTT. Its translation: CASSLPRGNNSPLHF.

This clone is a singleton in its sample. The J gene is TRBJ1-3, the V gene TRBV3-1 (or the pseudogene TRBV3-2); D may be TRBD1 (5 bases). In germline, CDR1 is LGHDT, CDR2 YNNKEL (reference sequence). This CDR3 contains 17 residues. The V end was cut by 2 bases, the J end by 4 bases, with 18 bases between. This chain's CDR3 is CASSQRRLGLPGNTIYF. As DNA, the CDR3 is TGTGCCAGCAGCCAACGTCGCCTGGGGCTCCCCGGAAACACCATATATTTT.